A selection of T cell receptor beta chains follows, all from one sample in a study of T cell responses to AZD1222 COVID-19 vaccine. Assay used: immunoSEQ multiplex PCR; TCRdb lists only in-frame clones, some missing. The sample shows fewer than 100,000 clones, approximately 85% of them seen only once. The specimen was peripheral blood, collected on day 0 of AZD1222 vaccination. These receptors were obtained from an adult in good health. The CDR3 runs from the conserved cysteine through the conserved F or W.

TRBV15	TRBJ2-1	CATHPGSAYNEQFF
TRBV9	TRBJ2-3	CASSGLLTDTQYF
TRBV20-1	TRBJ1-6	CSASWIGGYNSPLHF
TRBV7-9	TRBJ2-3	CASSPRDFLRDTQYF
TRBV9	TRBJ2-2	CASSVVLGGELFF
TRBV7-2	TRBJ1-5	CASSSEPGGPQHF
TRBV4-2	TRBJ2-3	CASSQTLAGGLTDTQYF
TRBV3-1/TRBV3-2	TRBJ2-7	CASSLRPGLAVTHPHGYEQYF
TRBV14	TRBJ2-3	CASSQALAANTDTQYF
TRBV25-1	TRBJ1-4	CASSFGKTNEKLFF
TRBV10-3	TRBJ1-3	CAISEVTESSGNTIYF
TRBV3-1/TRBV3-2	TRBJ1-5	CASSQEQRRPQHF
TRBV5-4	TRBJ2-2	CASSPRLAGGVGNTGELFF
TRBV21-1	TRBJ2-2	CASSIPGQALTGELFF
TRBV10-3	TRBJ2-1	CAISSGVSGEQFF
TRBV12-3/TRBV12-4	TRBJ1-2	CAVRRGAIYGYTF
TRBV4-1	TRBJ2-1	CASSPGDRGAYNEQFF
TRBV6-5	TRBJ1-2	CASSYSHRTGAPGYTF
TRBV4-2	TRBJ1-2	CASSQDKVGRNYGYTF
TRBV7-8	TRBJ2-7	CASSLTDFYEQYF
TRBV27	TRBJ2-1	CASSLLHSGNEQFF
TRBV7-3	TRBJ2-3	CASRDPGRSTDTQYF
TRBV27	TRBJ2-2	CASSLLTPGLAANTGELFF
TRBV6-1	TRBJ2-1	CASSEDSRQGSYNEQFF
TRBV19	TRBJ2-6	CASRETGLRANVLTF
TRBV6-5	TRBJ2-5	CASRPPGQETQYF